This T cell receptor (beta chain) was sequenced during a study of T-cell reconstitution after alpha-beta-depleted transplantation in children. V was shortened by 6 bases and J by 7 bases, with 12 bases between the two germline ends. CDR3 length: 12 amino acids. Germline assignment: CDR1 MNHEY and CDR2 SMNVEV (reference sequence). Library preparation (for TCRbeta) was performed with unique molecular identifiers. TCRdb itself ran the PCR reads through MiXCR, one entry per CDR3 protein. The sample holds 600,000 to 700,000 distinct CDR3 sequences, approximately 17% seen once. There are a few counts of this clonotype.

This sequence originates from a human donor who donated a stem cell graft to a child with acute myeloid leukemia. The specimen was PBMCs from the stem cell graft donor, collected from the stem cell graft. The chain employs TRBV27 and TRBJ1-1; D perhaps matches TRBD1 (5 bases). CDR3 amino acids: CASRVGEYEAFF. The CDR3 DNA is TGTGCCAGCAGGGTAGGGGAGTATGAAGCTTTCTTT.